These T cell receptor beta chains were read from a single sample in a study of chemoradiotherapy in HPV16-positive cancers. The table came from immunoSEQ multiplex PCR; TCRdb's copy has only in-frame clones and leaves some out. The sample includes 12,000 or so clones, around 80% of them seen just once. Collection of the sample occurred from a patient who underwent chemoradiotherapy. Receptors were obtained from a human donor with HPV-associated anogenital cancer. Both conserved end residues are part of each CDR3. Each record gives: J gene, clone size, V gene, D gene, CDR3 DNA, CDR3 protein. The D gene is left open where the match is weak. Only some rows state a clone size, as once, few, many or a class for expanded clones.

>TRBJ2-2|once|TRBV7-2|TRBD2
TGTGCCAGCAGCTATGGATGGACTAGCACGTCCGGGGAGCTGTTTTTT
CASSYGWTSTSGELFF
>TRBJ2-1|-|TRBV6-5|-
TGTGCCAGCAGTTATATCGGGGCCCGGGGCTACAATGAGCAGTTCTTC
CASSYIGARGYNEQFF
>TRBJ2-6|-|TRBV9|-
TGTGCCAGCAGCGTGAAGACTGGGGCCAACGTCCTGACTTTC
CASSVKTGANVLTF
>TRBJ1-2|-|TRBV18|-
TGTGCCAGCTCCTTGGACCTCTATGGCTACACCTTC
CASSLDLYGYTF
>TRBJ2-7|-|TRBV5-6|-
TGTGCCAGCAGCTTCCTAGACCCCGGGGATCCCTACGAGCAGTACTTC
CASSFLDPGDPYEQYF
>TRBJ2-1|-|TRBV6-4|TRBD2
TGTGCCAGCAGCGGGGGGGAATACAATGAGCAGTTCTTC
CASSGGEYNEQFF
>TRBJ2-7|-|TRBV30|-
TGTGCCTGGAGTGTACGAGTGACTCAGTACTTC
CAWSVRVTQYF
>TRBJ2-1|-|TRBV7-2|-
TGTGCCAGCAGCTTAACACCTCCCTACAATGAGCAGTTCTTC
CASSLTPPYNEQFF
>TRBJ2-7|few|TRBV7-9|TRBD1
TGTGCCAGCAGCTTAGTACAGGGGGACGAGCAGTACTTC
CASSLVQGDEQYF
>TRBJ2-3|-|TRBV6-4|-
TGTGCCAGCAGTGAAGACCAAACAGATACGCAGTATTTT
CASSEDQTDTQYF
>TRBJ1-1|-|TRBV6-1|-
TGTGCCAGCAGTGAATGGACGGAGGCTTTCTTT
CASSEWTEAFF
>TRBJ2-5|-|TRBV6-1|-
TGTGCCAGCAGCCCCGACTTTGGGGTGGTGACCCAGTACTTC
CASSPDFGVVTQYF
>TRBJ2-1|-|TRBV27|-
TGTGCCAGCAGCAGGGGCCCGAGCTCCTACAATGAGCAGTTCTTC
CASSRGPSSYNEQFF
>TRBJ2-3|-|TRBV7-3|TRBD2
TGTGCCAGCAGCTTAGTAGCGGGGGGTCCAGATACGCAGTATTTT
CASSLVAGGPDTQYF
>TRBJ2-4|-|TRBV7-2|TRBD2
TGTGCCAGCAGCTCGCCGGGACTAGCGGATGGCAAAAACATTCAGTACTTC
CASSSPGLADGKNIQYF
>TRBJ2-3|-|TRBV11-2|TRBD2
TGTGCCAGCAGCTTCCCTAGCGGGGGGGTATTCACAGATACGCAGTATTTT
CASSFPSGGVFTDTQYF
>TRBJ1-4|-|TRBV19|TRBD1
TGTGCCAGTAGTATAGGACAGGGAGGTGAAAAACTGTTTTTT
CASSIGQGGEKLFF
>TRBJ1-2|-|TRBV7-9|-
TGTGCCAGCAGCTTAACCACAGCAGCTAACTATGGCTACACCTTC
CASSLTTAANYGYTF
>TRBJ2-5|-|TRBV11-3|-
TGTGCCAGCAGCTTAGTTCTGACGGACCAAGAGACCCAGTACTTC
CASSLVLTDQETQYF
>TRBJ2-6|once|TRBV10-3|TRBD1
TGTGCCATCAGAACGGACAGGGGGGCCCGAGCCAACGTCCTGACTTTC
CAIRTDRGARANVLTF
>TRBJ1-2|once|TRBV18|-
TGTGCCAGCTCACCCGGGCTGACGAACTATGGCTACACCTTC
CASSPGLTNYGYTF
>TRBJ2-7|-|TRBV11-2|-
TGTGCCAGCAGCTTAGTACAGCACAGCAGCTACGAGCAGTACTTC
CASSLVQHSSYEQYF
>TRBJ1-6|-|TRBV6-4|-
TGTGCCAGCAGTGAAGACTATAATTCACCCCTCCACTTT
CASSEDYNSPLHF
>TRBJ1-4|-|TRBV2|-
TGTGCCACCCTATGGGGTATTAATGAAAAACTGTTTTTT
CATLWGINEKLFF
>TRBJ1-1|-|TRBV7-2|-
TGTGCCAGCAGCCCCGCATCTGAAGCTTTCTTT
CASSPASEAFF
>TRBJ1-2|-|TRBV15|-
TGTGCCACCAGCAGAGGGACCCCAGGGGATGGCTACACCTTC
CATSRGTPGDGYTF
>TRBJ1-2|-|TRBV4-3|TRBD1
TGCGCCAGCAGCCAACAGGGGGCCTATGGCTACACCTTC
CASSQQGAYGYTF
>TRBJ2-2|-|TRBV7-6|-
TGTGCCAGCAGCCGAGGGGGGGGTCCCGGGGAGCTGTTTTTT
CASSRGGGPGELFF
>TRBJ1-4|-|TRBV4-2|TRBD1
TGTGCCAGCAGCCAAGGGGGACAGGGCGTCGAAAAACTGTTTTTT
CASSQGGQGVEKLFF
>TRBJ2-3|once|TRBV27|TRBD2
TGTGCCAGCAGTTTGGGAGCGGGGGGGCCTCGGGGTGGCACAGATACGCAGTATTTT
CASSLGAGGPRGGTDTQYF